These 27 T cell receptor beta chains were all obtained from the same sample, sequenced in a study of T-cell reconstitution after alpha-beta-depleted transplantation in children listed by TCRdb under 2016. The meaning of the sample's treatment or condition label: allogeneic hematopoietic cell transplantation with graft depleted of TCRalphabeta T cells and CD19 B cells. The library was made by PCR. The reads were generated on an Illumina HiSeq 2500. TCR libraries were prepared with molecular barcoding, using unique molecular identifiers to normalize TCRbeta repertoire quantification. The public reads were quality trimmed at Q25 with fastp and then assembled into clones with MiXCR by TCRdb, keeping productive beta chains. Rows matching on CDR3 protein sequence are summarized as one entry with the most common DNA and genes. The sample table contains around 700,000 distinct CDR3 sequences; only one count was recorded for about an eighth of them. The top ten clones comprise 0.75% to 0.85% of the sample.

The material sequenced was PBMCs, taken before TCRalphabeta/CD19-depleted stem cell transplant. The receptors come from a girl aged 2-10 years with congenital amegakaryocytic thrombocytopenia, due to receive a stem cell transplant.

This clonotype has at least ten counts. The J gene is TRBJ1-4, the V gene TRBV6-6; no clear D gene. Germline CDR1 is MNHNY and CDR2 is SVGAGI (reference sequence). Trimming removed 7 bases at V and 8 bases at J, with 14 bases between. The CDR3 covers 13 residues. This CDR3 reads CASMYHDGEKLFF. In nucleotides, the CDR3 is TGTGCCAGCATGTACCACGACGGGGAAAAACTGTTTTTT.

Ten or more counts support this clonotype. V and J are TRBV5-1 and TRBJ2-3, with a tentative D call TRBD1 (6 bases). Germline V gives CDR1 SGHRS, CDR2 YFSETQ. V was pared by 6 bases and J by 10 bases, with 18 bases between. The CDR3 has 13 amino acids. The CDR3 DNA reads as TGCGCCAGCAACGCACCCAGCCAGGGGTCGCAGTATTTT. Translating it yields CASNAPSQGSQYF.

This clonotype came up a few times. The chain carries TRBV19 and TRBJ2-7; unclear D gene. Germline-derived CDR1 and CDR2 are LNHDA and SQIVND (reference sequence). CDR3 length: 14 amino acids. Trimming took 3 bases from V and 2 from J, leaving 11 bases between them. CDR3 residues: CASSIYYGAYEQYF. The CDR3, as DNA: TGTGCCAGTAGTATTTATTACGGAGCCTACGAGCAGTACTTC.

The chain employs TRBV6-4 and TRBJ2-3; D remains ambiguous. CDR1 and CDR2 (germline): MRHNA, SNTAGT. The CDR3 is 13 amino acids. The V end was cut by 4 bases, the J end by 2 bases, with 7 bases between. The CDR3 protein is CASSALLTDTQYF. The CDR3 DNA follows: TGTGCCAGCAGTGCCCTACTCACAGATACGCAGTATTTT.

To note about this clonotype: A read error may explain this, as a much larger clone is one base away. This chain joins TRBV13 and TRBJ2-5; D gene ambiguous. Germline values: CDR1 PRHDT, CDR2 FYEKMQ (reference sequence). This CDR3 is built from 13 residues. CDR3 sequence reads: CASGLGDGETQYF. DNA of the CDR3: TGTGCCAGCGGCTTAGGAGACGGAGAGACCCAGTACTTC.

Only a few counts were recorded for this clonotype. The chain recombines TRBV11-2 with TRBJ2-7; 9 nucleotides match TRBD2. The CDR3 has 15 residues. Per germline, CDR1 SGHAT and CDR2 FQNNGV. J gave up 7 bases and V 5 bases, and 12 bases lay outside the gene matches. The CDR3: CASSRLAELLGEQYF. In DNA, the CDR3 is TGTGCCAGCAGCCGACTAGCGGAGCTCCTAGGGGAGCAGTACTTC.

This clonotype turned up a few times. The V gene is TRBV20-1, the J gene TRBJ2-1; D is perhaps TRBD1 or TRBD2 (5 bases each). Deletions cut 5 bases from V and 15 bases from J, with 17 bases between. The CDR3 is 11 residues long. The germline V gene encodes CDR1 DFQATT and CDR2 SNEGSKA (reference sequence). In DNA, the CDR3 is TGCAGTGCTCACGGGACGTTTCGGGCGTTCTTC. This gives the protein CSAHGTFRAFF.

This clonotype was counted ten times or more. V is TRBV12-3 or TRBV12-4 and J is TRBJ2-7; TRBD2 might be the D (6 bases). V lost 6 bases and J 7 bases, leaving 19 bases between the germline ends. This CDR3 contains 14 residues. The CDR3 reads CASSSRAGRSEQYF. CDR3 bases: TGTGCCAGCAGCTCCCGGGCGGGACGATCTGAGCAGTACTTC.

This chain joins TRBV27 and TRBJ2-7, with D possibly being TRBD2 (6 bases). Germline values: CDR1 MNHEY, CDR2 SMNVEV (reference sequence). Trimming cost V 6 bases and J 3 bases, with 12 bases left between them. This CDR3 is 13 amino acids long. The CDR3 sequence: CASSDSGDYEQYF. CDR3 nucleotides: TGTGCCAGCAGCGATAGCGGCGACTACGAGCAGTACTTC.

This clonotype was seen a few times. The chain combines TRBV12-3 or TRBV12-4 with TRBJ1-2; D is uncertain. The CDR3 runs to 14 residues. V was clipped by 6 bases and J by 5 bases, with 16 bases between them. CDR3 in DNA: TGTGCCAGCAGCTCTCCTGAAAAACTATATGGCTACACCTTC. It codes for CASSSPEKLYGYTF.

The V gene is TRBV9, the J gene TRBJ2-1; 7 bases align to TRBD1. From germline, CDR1 is SGDLS and CDR2 YYNGEE. J lost 2 bases, V lost 4 bases, and 6 bases had no gene match. The CDR3 contains 15 residues. CDR3 nucleotide sequence: TGTGCCAGCAGCCCGCAACAGGGGACCTACAATGAGCAGTTCTTC. Residues: CASSPQQGTYNEQFF. The complete variable domain, with remaining parts taken from reference TRBV9 and TRBJ2-1, reads DSGVTQTPKHLITATGQRVTLRCSPRSGDLSVYWYQQSLDQGLQFLIQYYNGEERAKGNILERFSAQQFPDLHSELNLSSLELGDSALYFCASSPQQGTYNEQFFGPGTRLTVL.

This clonotype was seen at least ten times. The chain links TRBV12-3 or TRBV12-4 to TRBJ2-3; possible D gene TRBD1, 5 bases. V was shortened by 6 bases and J by 4 bases, with 17 bases between the two germline ends. The CDR3 contains 15 residues. CDR3 nucleotides: TGTGCCAGCAGAGGGGTAGAAGCTGTAGCAGATACGCAGTATTTT. It yields the protein CASRGVEAVADTQYF.

This clonotype was counted ten times or more. The chain carries TRBV29-1 and TRBJ2-6; 10 positions match TRBD1. The CDR3 spans 14 residues. Germline trimming cut 6 bases from V and 2 bases from J; bases unmatched to any gene: 1. CDR1 and CDR2 (germline): SQVTM, ANQGSEA. CDR3 DNA: TGCAGCGTAGGGACAGGGGCTGGGGCCAACGTCCTGACTTTC. This encodes CSVGTGAGANVLTF. Supplemented by reference TRBV29-1 and TRBJ2-6, the full variable domain reads SAVISQKPSRDICQRGTSLTIQCQVDSQVTMMFWYRQQPGQSLTLIATANQGSEATYESGFVIDKFPISRPNLTFSTLTVSNMSPEDSSIYLCSVGTGAGANVLTFGAGSRLTVL.

The rearrangement uses TRBV6-5 and TRBJ2-1, with TRBD2 identical over 12 bases. Losses at the gene ends were 2 bases for V and 9 bases for J; bases not matched to a gene: 5. This CDR3 region has 15 residues. Germline V lookup: CDR1 MNHEY, CDR2 SVGAGI. CDR3 nucleotide sequence: TGTGCCAGCAGTTACCTAGCGGGAGGGCCAGGTGAGCAGTTCTTC. Translating it yields CASSYLAGGPGEQFF.

This clonotype was found a few times. The chain carries TRBV5-1 and TRBJ1-2; 11 nucleotides agree with TRBD1. The CDR3 extends over 14 amino acids. Germline V gives CDR1 SGHRS, CDR2 YFSETQ. V trimming: 4 bases; J trimming: 7 bases; junction bases outside the gene matches: 6. This CDR3 is CASSPLGTGGGYTF. The CDR3 DNA is TGCGCCAGCAGCCCCCTCGGGACAGGGGGTGGCTACACCTTC.

V gene TRBV5-1 combines with J gene TRBJ2-3; TRBD2 matches 7 bases. After removal of 2 bases from V and 1 base from J, the junction contained 4 bases not matched to a gene. The CDR3 spans 15 residues. CDR1 is SGHRS, CDR2 YFSETQ, per germline. The CDR3 is CASSLAGFGTDTQYF. The CDR3 DNA reads as TGCGCCAGCAGCTTAGCGGGATTTGGCACAGATACGCAGTATTTT.

This clonotype was observed a handful of times. The chain has TRBV29-1 and TRBJ1-2; D remains unclear. The CDR3 is 14 amino acids. Germline CDR1 and CDR2: SQVTM and ANQGSEA. With 3 bases removed from V and 5 bases from J, the gap between germline ends came to 16 bases. The CDR3 DNA reads as TGCAGCGTTGAGCCCGGAAGCGGTCGATATGGCTACACCTTC. As protein: CSVEPGSGRYGYTF.

CDR3 residues: CASSYSSPTEQYF. The CDR3 coding sequence is TGTGCCAGCAGTTACTCGAGCCCTACGGAGCAGTATTTT. The V call is TRBV6-5, the J call TRBJ2-3; D gene ambiguous. The V gene's germline CDR1 is MNHEY and CDR2 SVGAGI. This CDR3 is built from 13 residues. V lost 0 bases to trimming and J lost 11 bases, with 12 bases between them.

This clonotype appeared a single time. The chain has TRBV5-1 and TRBJ2-5, with 8 positions matching TRBD2. CDR1 and CDR2 (germline): SGHRS, YFSETQ. The CDR3 extends over 18 amino acids. V lost 3 bases to trimming and J lost 4 bases; unmatched junction nucleotides: 17. CDR3 DNA: TGCGCCAGCAGCTGGGGACTAGAACCCACTCATAGTGTAGAGACCCAGTACTTC. It yields the protein CASSWGLEPTHSVETQYF. Combining the CDR3 with reference TRBV5-1 and TRBJ2-5 gives the whole variable domain KAGVTQTPRYLIKTRGQQVTLSCSPISGHRSVSWYQQTPGQGLQFLFEYFSETQRNKGNFPGRFSGRQFSNSRSEMNVSTLELGDSALYLCASSWGLEPTHSVETQYFGPGTRLLVL.

This clonotype was observed at least ten times. The DNA for the CDR3 is TGCGCCAGCAGTGCCCTGTTTGAGTATGGCTACACCTTC. Amino acid sequence: CASSALFEYGYTF. This chain uses TRBV5-1 with TRBJ1-2, with D unclear. Germline assignment: CDR1 SGHRS and CDR2 YFSETQ. The germline V and J ends were trimmed by 5 bases and 5 bases, with 13 bases remaining between them. The CDR3 covers 13 residues.

This clonotype has at least ten counts. V gene TRBV5-1 combines with J gene TRBJ2-7; the D is unclear. V dropped 7 bases and J dropped 0 bases, with 11 bases sitting between them. The CDR3 has 13 residues. Germline CDR1 is SGHRS and CDR2 is YFSETQ. CDR3 sequence: CASSPGFSYEQYF. Written as DNA, the CDR3 is TGCGCCAGCTCCCCCGGATTCTCCTACGAGCAGTACTTC.

The gene calls are TRBV24-1 and TRBJ2-3, with D maybe TRBD2 (6 bases). Between the trimmed V and J ends, which lost 5 bases and 4 bases, there was a span of 15 bases. The CDR3 runs to 15 residues. CDR1 KGHDR and CDR2 SFDVKD come from the germline V gene. The CDR3 bases are TGTGCCACCAGTGGCCCGAACATAGCGGCAGATACGCAGTATTTT. Its protein is CATSGPNIAADTQYF.

This clonotype was detected many times. The chain joins TRBV7-2 to TRBJ2-1; TRBD2 agrees at 7 bases. The CDR3 loop spans 16 amino acids. V trimming: 2 bases; J trimming: 1 base; junction bases outside the gene matches: 5. Germline V gene sequence: CDR1 SGHTA, CDR2 FQGNSA. CDR3 protein: CASSLTSEGSYNEQFF. The CDR3 DNA reads TGTGCCAGCAGCTTAACTAGCGAGGGGTCCTACAATGAGCAGTTCTTC.

This clonotype was observed a few times. The rearrangement joins TRBV20-1 to TRBJ2-7; maybe TRBD2 (6 bases). The V gene lost 1 base and the J gene lost 6 bases, with 10 bases spanning the gap. This CDR3 is 12 amino acids long. Germline CDR1 is DFQATT and CDR2 is SNEGSKA (reference sequence). This CDR3 reads CSARVSSAEQYF. The CDR3 nucleotides read TGCAGTGCTAGAGTCTCTAGCGCCGAGCAGTACTTC.

The V call is TRBV12-3 or TRBV12-4, the J call TRBJ2-5; the match to TRBD1 covers 7 bases. This CDR3 is 13 amino acids long. Trimming took 5 bases from V and 2 from J; bases not matched to a gene: 2. CDR3 residues: CASSTGVQETQYF. The DNA for the CDR3 is TGTGCCAGCAGTACAGGGGTTCAAGAGACCCAGTACTTC.

V usage is TRBV28 and J usage is TRBJ2-4; 12 positions match TRBD1. The CDR3 totals 17 residues. The ends lost 3 bases at V and 1 base at J; junction bases unmatched: 4. Germline V gene data show CDR1 as MDHEN and CDR2 as SYDVKM. In DNA, the CDR3 is TGTGCCAGCAGTTTCGGGACAGGGGGCTTGGCCAAAAACATTCAGTACTTC. This gives the protein CASSFGTGGLAKNIQYF.

This clonotype was seen a few times. The gene calls are TRBV3-1 and TRBJ2-3; no firm D call. CDR1 and CDR2 (germline): LGHDT, YNNKEL (reference sequence). This CDR3 has 15 amino acids. V was cut by 0 bases and J by 2 bases, with 9 bases left in between. The DNA of the CDR3 is TGTGCCAGCAGCCAAGAGCCGAGATACACAGATACGCAGTATTTT. This gives the protein CASSQEPRYTDTQYF.